A single sample gave rise to the 9 T cell receptor beta chains below, sequenced in a study of regulatory T cells in long-lasting Graves disease. Indicated time point: newly diagnosed GD, antithyroid drugs for less than 3 months. Following extraction of RNA from PBMCs, that RNA was used to make the TCR library. Relying on iRepertoire HTBI primers and Arm-PCR of CDR3 regions, the team built TCR beta libraries. TCRdb called the multiplex PCR reads again in MiXCR, with one record for every CDR3 protein. The repertoire holds 500,000 or so distinct CDR3 sequences, with about 15% as singletons. This same sample was also taken into another study, of T cells in Graves' hyperthyroidism and ophthalmopathy.

Sequencing was performed on peripheral blood mononuclear cells (PBMCs), taken at new diagnosis, from a patient treated with antithyroid drugs. Every receptor here comes from a woman aged 35-65 years with Graves disease.

This clonotype turned up a few times. The chain uses TRBV9 and TRBJ1-6; unclear D gene. Germline V gene data show CDR1 as SGDLS and CDR2 as YYNGEE. This CDR3 spans 12 amino acids. V was cut by 2 bases and J by 7 bases, with 4 bases left in between. CDR3 region: CASSVGNSPLHF. DNA for the CDR3: TGTGCCAGCAGCGTGGGGAATTCACCCCTCCACTTT. The variable domain in full, with the rest retrieved from reference TRBV9 and TRBJ1-6, is DSGVTQTPKHLITATGQRVTLRCSPRSGDLSVYWYQQSLDQGLQFLIQYYNGEERAKGNILERFSAQQFPDLHSELNLSSLELGDSALYFCASSVGNSPLHFGNGTRLTVT.

The J gene is TRBJ2-7, the V gene TRBV3-1; the D is unclear. Trimming stripped 3 bases from V and 2 bases from J, with 14 bases between. This CDR3 is 15 amino acids long. From germline, CDR1 is LGHDT and CDR2 YNNKEL (reference sequence). The CDR3 nucleotides read TGTGCCAGCAGCCAGGTGACACTTGGAACCTACGAGCAGTACTTC. Amino acids: CASSQVTLGTYEQYF.

As concerns this clonotype: A read error may be the cause here, since a much bigger clone is one base away. This sequence joins TRBV3-1 and TRBJ1-2; TRBD1 might be the D (5 bases). This CDR3 has 16 residues. Germline V gene data show CDR1 as LGHDT and CDR2 as YNNKEL (reference sequence). The CDR3 DNA is TGTGCCAGCAGCCAAGAGGGGGAAAAGTCCCCATGGGGCTGCACCTTC. This translates into CASSQEGEKSPWGCTF.

The CDR3: CSASIWGEQFF. CDR3 nucleotide sequence: TGCAGTGCTTCGATATGGGGTGAGCAGTTCTTC. The rearrangement links TRBV20-1 to TRBJ2-1, with D unclear. CDR1 is DFQATT, CDR2 SNEGSKA, per germline (reference sequence). The CDR3 runs 11 residues. With 5 bases removed from V and 9 bases from J, the gap between germline ends came to 11 bases.

This clonotype has a count of ten or more. The chain combines TRBV3-1 with TRBJ1-2, with 7 bases aligning to TRBD1. Germline V gene lookup returns CDR1 LGHDT and CDR2 YNNKEL (reference sequence). The CDR3 consists of 12 residues. V dropped 5 bases and J dropped 6; count of bases not matched to a gene: 3. The CDR3 protein is CASSSQGDGYTF. The CDR3 nucleotides are TGTGCCAGCAGCTCGCAGGGGGATGGCTACACCTTC.

This clonotype was picked up a small number of times. The V and J genes are TRBV5-1 and TRBJ2-7; the match to TRBD1 covers 8 bases. CDR1 and CDR2 from the germline V gene are SGHRS and YFSETQ. The length of the CDR3 is 15 residues. J lost 0 bases, V lost 2 bases, and 4 bases had no gene match. DNA of the CDR3: TGCGCCAGCAGCTTCGACAGGGGCGACTCCTACGAGCAGTACTTC. Translation: CASSFDRGDSYEQYF.

This CDR3 is CASSLTQINQPQHF. The CDR3 region has the DNA TGTGCCAGCAGCTTAACTCAGATCAATCAGCCCCAGCATTTT. The chain joins TRBV7-8 to TRBJ1-5, with D unresolved. V was trimmed by 2 bases and J by 3 bases, leaving 8 bases between them. Germline loops: CDR1 SGHVS, CDR2 FQNEAQ. This CDR3 contains 14 residues.

This clonotype has ten or more counts. The CDR3 spells CASSLEGEFGSTGELFF. CDR3 nucleotide sequence: TGTGCCAGCAGCTTAGAGGGTGAATTTGGGTCCACCGGGGAGCTGTTTTTT. The rearrangement uses TRBV13 and TRBJ2-2; D is undetermined. The V and J ends lost 1 base and 4 bases respectively, with 16 bases between them. The CDR3 totals 17 residues. Germline loops: CDR1 PRHDT, CDR2 FYEKMQ (reference sequence).

CDR3 sequence reads: CSARGQGESPLHF. CDR3 coding DNA: TGCAGTGCTAGAGGTCAGGGAGAGTCACCCCTCCACTTT. This chain connects TRBV20-1 to TRBJ1-6, with D perhaps matching TRBD1 (5 bases). Trimming cost V 1 base and J 10 bases, with 11 bases left between them. CDR3 length: 13 residues. The germline V gene has CDR1 DFQATT and CDR2 SNEGSKA (reference sequence).